The 16 T cell receptor beta chains below come from one sample, sequenced in a study of shared clonotypes between healthy human individuals. Libraries were prepared by immunoSEQ multiplex PCR; TCRdb keeps only in-frame clonotypes and omits some of them. The table shows about 2.3 million clones, with approximately 93% occurring only once. Material for sequencing was naive CD4+ T cells from PBMCs. Subset reported: CD45RA+ positively selected. The receptors stem from a man aged 18 to 29 in good health. Some clones in this sample may be carry-over from other donors' samples.

The chain is built from TRBV2 and TRBJ2-7; the D gene is possibly TRBD2 (6 bases). The CDR3 extends over 14 amino acids. Trimming removed 5 bases from V and 5 bases from J, with 16 bases in between. The V gene's germline CDR1 is SNHLY and CDR2 FYNNEI. In DNA form, the CDR3 reads TGTGCCAGCAGTCTGGAGGGGATTCCCAACGAGCAGTACTTC. It yields the protein CASSLEGIPNEQYF. Full variable domain (missing parts from reference TRBV2 and TRBJ2-7): EPEVTQTPSHQVTQMGQEVILRCVPISNHLYFYWYRQILGQKVEFLVSFYNNEISEKSEIFDDQFSVERPDGSNFTLKIRSTKLEDSAMYFCASSLEGIPNEQYFGPGTRLTVT.

The rearrangement links TRBV13 to TRBJ2-3; no clear D gene. V shed 1 base and J shed 0 bases, with 8 bases lying between them. The CDR3 loop spans 15 amino acids. The V gene's germline CDR1 is PRHDT and CDR2 FYEKMQ (reference sequence). The CDR3 nucleotides read TGTGCCAGCAGCTTAGATCCGCGGAGCACAGATACGCAGTATTTT. Protein product: CASSLDPRSTDTQYF.

V is TRBV5-4 and J is TRBJ2-5; 10 nucleotides line up with TRBD1. The CDR3 contains 15 residues. Germline-derived CDR1 and CDR2 are SGHNT and YYREEE (reference sequence). V lost 4 bases to trimming and J lost 2 bases; unmatched junction nucleotides: 5. The CDR3 nucleotides read TGTGCCAGCAGCCCCGGGACAGGGGTGCAAGAGACCCAGTACTTC. Amino acids: CASSPGTGVQETQYF.

The chain recombines TRBV4-1 with TRBJ2-5; 12 bases are shared with TRBD2. The CDR3 runs to 14 residues. V was clipped by 10 bases and J by 2 bases; unmatched bases: 5. Germline CDR1 and CDR2: MGHRA and YSYEKL. CDR3 sequence reads: CATGLAGTQETQYF. The CDR3 DNA follows: TGCGCCACCGGACTAGCGGGAACACAAGAGACCCAGTACTTC.

The chain carries TRBV19 and TRBJ2-4; TRBD2 matches 7 bases. CDR1 and CDR2 from the germline V gene are LNHDA and SQIVND (reference sequence). Losses at the gene ends were 2 bases for V and 10 bases for J; bases not matched to a gene: 11. CDR3 length: 15 amino acids. CDR3 in amino acids: CASSISGRGRGIQYF. CDR3 DNA sequence: TGTGCCAGTAGTATAAGTGGTCGTGGGCGGGGGATTCAGTACTTC.

This clone was seen just once. The chain uses TRBV19 and TRBJ1-4; D might be TRBD1 (5 bases). The CDR3 consists of 14 residues. V lost 2 bases and J 8 bases, leaving 12 bases between the germline ends. CDR1 LNHDA and CDR2 SQIVND come from the germline V gene (reference sequence). The DNA of the CDR3 is TGTGCCAGTAGTATACGGGACTTCCCCGAAAAACTGTTTTTT. It encodes CASSIRDFPEKLFF.

A word on this clone: Other DNA sequences of this sample code for an identical CDR3. The J gene is TRBJ2-7, the V gene TRBV28; D is perhaps TRBD1 (6 bases). CDR3 size: 13 residues. Germline V gene lookup returns CDR1 MDHEN and CDR2 SYDVKM. With 6 bases removed from V and 2 bases from J, the gap between germline ends came to 11 bases. The CDR3 is CASSPTGTYEQYF. Here the CDR3 DNA reads TGTGCCAGCAGCCCGACAGGTACCTACGAGCAGTACTTC.

This chain connects TRBV28 to TRBJ2-4, with TRBD1 matching 9 bases. The CDR3 extends over 17 amino acids. Germline V gene lookup returns CDR1 MDHEN and CDR2 SYDVKM. V dropped 8 bases and J dropped 1; count of bases not matched to a gene: 12. The CDR3 DNA reads as TGTGCCAGCGCGCGGACAGGGGCAGTTGTTGCCAAAAACATTCAGTACTTC. Protein product: CASARTGAVVAKNIQYF.

CDR3 in amino acids: CASSPTVGAPYPYEQYF. The CDR3, as DNA: TGTGCCAGCAGCCCCACGGTCGGAGCGCCCTACCCCTACGAGCAGTACTTC. The gene calls are TRBV7-9 and TRBJ2-7, with D unclear. Germline V lookup: CDR1 SEHNR, CDR2 FQNEAQ (reference sequence). V lost 5 bases to trimming and J lost 2 bases, with 22 bases between them. This CDR3 has 17 amino acids. The full variable domain, with the rest looked up from reference TRBV7-9 and TRBJ2-7, is DTGVSQNPRHKITKRGQNVTFRCDPISEHNRLYWYRQTLGQGPEFLTYFQNEAQLEKSRLLSDRFSAERPKGSFSTLEIQRTEQGDSAMYLCASSPTVGAPYPYEQYFGPGTRLTVT.

The chain joins TRBV20-1 to TRBJ1-1; D is ambiguous. Trimming shortened V by 6 bases and J by 3 bases, and 8 bases separated the two germline ends. Germline V gene lookup returns CDR1 DFQATT and CDR2 SNEGSKA (reference sequence). CDR3 size: 11 residues. CDR3 in DNA: TGCAGTGCCCCGGACGACACTGAAGCTTTCTTT. It translates to CSAPDDTEAFF.

The chain couples TRBV10-3 to TRBJ1-1, with a weak D call TRBD1 (5 bases). Deletions cut 11 bases from V and 5 bases from J, with 15 bases between. Germline V gene lookup returns CDR1 ENHRY and CDR2 SYGVKD. The CDR3 has 12 amino acids. The CDR3 spells CASLGEETEAFF. CDR3 nucleotide sequence: TGTGCCTCCTTGGGGGAGGAAACTGAAGCTTTCTTT.

This clone was seen a single time. Distinct nucleotide sequences in the sample also encode this CDR3. This chain links TRBV5-1 with TRBJ2-7, with 7 bases that match TRBD2. This CDR3 is 16 amino acids long. The V gene end was trimmed by 0 bases and the J gene end by 4 bases; junction bases not matched to a gene: 10. From germline, CDR1 is SGHRS and CDR2 YFSETQ. The CDR3 DNA sequence: TGCGCCAGCAGCTTGGGATCTAGCGGAAGTCTATACGAGCAGTACTTC. This translates into CASSLGSSGSLYEQYF.

V and J are TRBV28 and TRBJ2-1, with TRBD1 identical over 8 bases. This CDR3 region has 15 residues. Germline V gene sequence: CDR1 MDHEN, CDR2 SYDVKM. V shed 4 bases and J 8 bases; nucleotides not matched to a gene: 10. This CDR3 reads CASSSIGQGSYEQFF. The CDR3 DNA sequence: TGTGCCAGCAGTTCGATCGGACAGGGTTCGTATGAGCAGTTCTTC.

The chain is built from TRBV4-1 and TRBJ2-7; the D gene is possibly TRBD2 (6 bases). CDR1 is MGHRA, CDR2 YSYEKL, per germline. This CDR3 has 13 amino acids. Trimming pared 3 bases from V and 11 bases from J, leaving 17 bases between. In nucleotides, the CDR3 is TGCGCCAGCAGCCAGGGGGGTGGGGGACGAAAGTACTTC. Translation gives CASSQGGGGRKYF.

The chain is built from TRBV27 and TRBJ2-5; 9 bases line up with TRBD1. This CDR3 has 15 residues. V trimming: 5 bases; J trimming: 5 bases; junction bases outside the gene matches: 9. Germline V CDR1 and CDR2: MNHEY, SMNVEV (reference sequence). The CDR3 loop reads CASSNTGGEWETQYF. As DNA, the CDR3 is TGTGCCAGCAGTAATACAGGGGGCGAGTGGGAGACCCAGTACTTC.

The chain combines TRBV2 with TRBJ2-1; 7 bases match TRBD2. This CDR3 has 15 residues. After removal of 2 bases from V and 3 bases from J, the junction contained 4 bases not matched to a gene. From germline, CDR1 is SNHLY and CDR2 FYNNEI. The CDR3 bases are TGTGCCAGCAGTGAATGGTTAGCGGGCTACAATGAGCAGTTCTTC. It translates to CASSEWLAGYNEQFF.